Shown below are 15 T cell receptor beta chains from a single sample sequenced in a study of T cells in Graves' hyperthyroidism and ophthalmopathy. TCR beta CDR3 region amplification was performed from RNA transcripts. An initial round of RT-PCR targeting the TCR CDR3 relied on the HTBI primer set. TCRdb fed the multiplex PCR reads into MiXCR, producing one record per CDR3 protein. Among around 500,000 distinct CDR3 sequences, about 16% were seen once, and the ten largest hold about 29%. Sequenced: blood. These receptors came from a woman aged 30 to 39 with Graves' ophthalmopathy.

The chain joins TRBV6-1 to TRBJ2-2; D is unclear. This CDR3 comprises 11 residues. From germline, CDR1 is MNHNS and CDR2 SASEGT. V was clipped by 7 bases and J by 5 bases, with 5 bases between them. CDR3 residues: CASIRTGELFF. The CDR3 DNA follows: TGTGCCAGCATTAGGACCGGGGAGCTGTTTTTT.

The chain is built from TRBV3-1 and TRBJ1-4, with 7 bases that match TRBD1. Germline V gives CDR1 LGHDT, CDR2 YNNKEL (reference sequence). The trim removed 4 bases at V and 5 bases at J, leaving 7 bases unmatched. The CDR3 loop spans 15 amino acids. The CDR3 protein is CASSPPGQLNEKLFF. As DNA, the CDR3 is TGTGCCAGCAGCCCGCCGGGACAGCTCAATGAAAAACTGTTTTTT.

The sample holds many counts of this clonotype. This chain links TRBV28 with TRBJ1-4; D may be TRBD1 (5 bases). The CDR3 has 15 amino acids. Between the trimmed V and J ends, which lost 5 bases and 7 bases, there was a span of 17 bases. From germline, CDR1 is MDHEN and CDR2 SYDVKM. CDR3 DNA: TGTGCCAGCAGTAGTGTGGGGGGGGAGGGTGAAAAACTGTTTTTT. Its protein product is CASSSVGGEGEKLFF.

In this sample, this clonotype turned up a few times. V is TRBV7-3 and J is TRBJ2-7; TRBD1 is a possible D gene (6 bases). Trimming stripped 5 bases from V and 6 bases from J, with 11 bases between. CDR1 and CDR2 (germline): SGHTA, FQGTGA. The CDR3 consists of 12 residues. This chain's CDR3 is CASSMTGGEQYF. The CDR3 region has the DNA TGTGCCAGCAGCATGACAGGTGGCGAGCAGTACTTC.

The chain carries TRBV5-1 and TRBJ2-1; TRBD2 aligns across 8 bases. Germline CDR1 SGHRS, CDR2 YFSETQ. J gave up 2 bases and V 0 bases, and 10 bases lay outside the gene matches. This CDR3 is built from 18 residues. The CDR3 loop reads CASSLASLAGLAYNEQFF. The CDR3 nucleotides are TGCGCCAGCAGCTTGGCCAGTTTGGCGGGACTAGCCTACAATGAGCAGTTCTTC.

This clonotype was seen a few times. The V and J genes are TRBV25-1 and TRBJ2-7; D gene uncertain. Deletions cut 2 bases from V and 3 bases from J, with 14 bases between. Germline CDR1 reads MGHDK; CDR2 reads SYGVNS. This CDR3 comprises 15 residues. The CDR3 bases are TGTGCCAGCAGTGAACGGCCCAGGCTAGGCTACGAGCAGTACTTC. The encoded protein is CASSERPRLGYEQYF.

The chain recombines TRBV29-1 with TRBJ2-3; TRBD2 might be the D (5 bases). Trimming stripped 3 bases from V and 6 bases from J, with 13 bases between. The CDR3 is 13 amino acids. Germline V CDR1 and CDR2: SQVTM, ANQGSEA. CDR3 coding DNA: TGCAGCGTTGATGGGGAACTAGTTGATACGCAGTATTTT. This encodes CSVDGELVDTQYF.

This clonotype was counted at least ten times. The rearrangement links TRBV3-2 to TRBJ1-5. TRBV3-2 represents a pseudogene. This CDR3 contains 12 residues. The CDR3 is CASSQDNQPQHF. CDR3 nucleotide sequence: TGTGCCAGCAGCCAAGATAACCAGCCCCAGCATTTT.

This clonotype appeared many times. DNA of the CDR3: TGTGCCAGCAGTTACTCGGGAAGCAATCAGCCCCAGCATTTT. Its protein is CASSYSGSNQPQHF. The V gene is TRBV6-5, the J gene TRBJ1-5; D ambiguous. This CDR3 spans 14 amino acids. Trimming cost V 0 bases and J 1 base, with 4 bases left between them. CDR1 and CDR2 (germline): MNHEY, SVGAGI.

This clonotype appeared a few times. The CDR3 DNA follows: TGCAGTGCTAGGCCCGACAGGGCCGACATCGATGGCTACACCTTC. It translates to CSARPDRADIDGYTF. This chain uses TRBV20-1 with TRBJ1-2, with 7 positions matching TRBD1. CDR3 length: 15 residues. Germline values: CDR1 DFQATT, CDR2 SNEGSKA (reference sequence). Trimming cost V 3 bases and J 6 bases; bases outside gene matches: 13.

This clonotype was detected many times. This chain uses TRBV28 with TRBJ2-1; D remains ambiguous. Between the trimmed V and J ends, which lost 10 bases and 7 bases, there was a span of 14 bases. The CDR3 contains 12 residues. Germline V gene sequence: CDR1 MDHEN, CDR2 SYDVKM. CDR3 in amino acids: CAIRGPLNEQFF. Here the CDR3 DNA reads TGTGCCATCAGAGGCCCACTGAATGAGCAGTTCTTC.

Many counts were recorded for this clonotype. The CDR3 coding sequence is TGTGCCAGCAGCCCCGAGCAGTACCAAGAGACCCAGTACTTC. It specifies CASSPEQYQETQYF. The chain has TRBV7-8 and TRBJ2-5; no clear D gene. The CDR3 length is 14 residues. Per the germline V gene, CDR1 is SGHVS and CDR2 is FQNEAQ. The V gene lost 5 bases and the J gene lost 0 bases, with 10 bases spanning the gap.

Ten or more counts support this clonotype. The germline gene is not matched at one end of the junction; a read error may be the cause. The rearrangement links TRBV5-1 to TRBJ1-1; D gene uncertain. Per germline, CDR1 SGHRS and CDR2 YFSETQ. CDR3 size: 13 residues. CDR3 DNA sequence: TGTGCCAGCAGTTTTTCACTGAACACTGAAGCTTTCTTT. Residues: CASSFSLNTEAFF.

The rearrangement uses TRBV6-1 and TRBJ2-3; D perhaps matches TRBD1 (6 bases). In germline, CDR1 is MNHNS, CDR2 SASEGT. V lost 5 bases and J 4 bases, leaving 7 bases between the germline ends. The CDR3 has 12 amino acids. CDR3 coding DNA: TGTGCCAGCAGTTCAGGGGCAGATACGCAGTATTTT. Translated: CASSSGADTQYF.

Many counts were recorded for this clonotype. The chain uses TRBV28 and TRBJ1-1; 8 bases line up with TRBD1. The ends lost 7 bases at V and 5 bases at J; junction bases unmatched: 9. Germline V gene data show CDR1 as MDHEN and CDR2 as SYDVKM. CDR3 size: 14 residues. CDR3 sequence (DNA): TGTGCCAGCATCAGAACAGGGGGATATACTGAAGCTTTCTTT. It specifies CASIRTGGYTEAFF.